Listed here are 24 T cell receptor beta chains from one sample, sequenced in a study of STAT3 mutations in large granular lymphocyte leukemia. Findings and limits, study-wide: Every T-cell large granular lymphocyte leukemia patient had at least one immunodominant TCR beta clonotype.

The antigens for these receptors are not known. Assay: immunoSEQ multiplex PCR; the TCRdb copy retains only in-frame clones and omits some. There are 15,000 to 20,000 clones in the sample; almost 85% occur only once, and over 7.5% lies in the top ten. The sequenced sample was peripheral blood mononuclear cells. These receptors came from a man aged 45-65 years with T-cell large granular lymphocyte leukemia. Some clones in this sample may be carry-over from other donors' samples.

The CDR3 DNA is TGTGCCAGCAGCTTCTGGGGGGGGGAAGAGACCCAGTACTTC. As protein: CASSFWGGEETQYF. This sequence joins TRBV5-4 and TRBJ2-5; 7 nucleotides line up with TRBD2. This CDR3 comprises 14 residues. After removal of 2 bases from V and 3 bases from J, the junction contained 4 bases not matched to a gene. The germline gives CDR1 SGHNT, CDR2 YYREEE (reference sequence).

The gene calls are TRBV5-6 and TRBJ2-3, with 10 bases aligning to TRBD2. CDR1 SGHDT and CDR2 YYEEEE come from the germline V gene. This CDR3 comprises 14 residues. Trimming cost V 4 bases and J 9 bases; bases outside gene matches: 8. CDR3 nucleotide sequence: TGTGCCAGCAGCATCGGACTAGCGGATACAACGCAGTATTTT. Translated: CASSIGLADTTQYF.

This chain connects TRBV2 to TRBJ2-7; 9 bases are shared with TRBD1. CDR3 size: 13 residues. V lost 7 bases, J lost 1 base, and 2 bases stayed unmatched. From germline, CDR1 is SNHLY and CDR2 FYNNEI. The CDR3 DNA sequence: TGTGCCAGCACCGGGACAGGGTCCTACGAGCAGTACTTC. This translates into CASTGTGSYEQYF.

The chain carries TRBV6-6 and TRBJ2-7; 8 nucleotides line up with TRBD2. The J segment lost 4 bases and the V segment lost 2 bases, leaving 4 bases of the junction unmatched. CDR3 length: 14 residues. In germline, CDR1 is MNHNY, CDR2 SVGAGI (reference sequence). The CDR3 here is CASSYAGRGYEQYF. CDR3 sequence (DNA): TGTGCCAGCAGTTACGCCGGGAGGGGGTACGAGCAGTACTTC.

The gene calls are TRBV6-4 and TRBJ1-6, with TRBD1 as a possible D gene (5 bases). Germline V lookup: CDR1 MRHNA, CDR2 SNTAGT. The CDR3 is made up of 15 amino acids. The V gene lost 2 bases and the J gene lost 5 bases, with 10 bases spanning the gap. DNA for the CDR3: TGTGCCAGCAGTGACGAGCAGGGCGATAATTCACCCCTCCACTTT. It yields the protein CASSDEQGDNSPLHF.

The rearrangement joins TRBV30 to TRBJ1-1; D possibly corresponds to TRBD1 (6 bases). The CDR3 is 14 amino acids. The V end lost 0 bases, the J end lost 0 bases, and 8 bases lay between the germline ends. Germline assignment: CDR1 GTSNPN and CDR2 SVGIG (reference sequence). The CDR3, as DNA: TGTGCCTGGAGTGTGGGGGCCCTGAACACTGAAGCTTTCTTT. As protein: CAWSVGALNTEAFF.

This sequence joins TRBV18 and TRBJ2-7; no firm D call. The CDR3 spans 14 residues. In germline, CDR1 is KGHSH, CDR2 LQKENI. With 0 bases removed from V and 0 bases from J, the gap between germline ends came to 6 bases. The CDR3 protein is CASSPPGSSYEQYF. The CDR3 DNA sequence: TGTGCCAGCTCACCACCGGGAAGCTCCTACGAGCAGTACTTC.

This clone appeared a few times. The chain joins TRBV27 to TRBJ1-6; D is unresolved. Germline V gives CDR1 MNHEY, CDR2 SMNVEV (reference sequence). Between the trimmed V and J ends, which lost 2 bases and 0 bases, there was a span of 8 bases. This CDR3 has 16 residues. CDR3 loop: CASSLGPSSYNSPLHF. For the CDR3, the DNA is TGTGCCAGCAGTTTAGGACCTAGCTCCTATAATTCACCCCTCCACTTT.

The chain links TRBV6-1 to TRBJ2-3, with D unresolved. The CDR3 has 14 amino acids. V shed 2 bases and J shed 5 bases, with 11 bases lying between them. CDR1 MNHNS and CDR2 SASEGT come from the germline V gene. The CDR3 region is CASSEQPLVDTQYF. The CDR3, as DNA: TGTGCCAGCAGTGAACAGCCGCTGGTAGATACGCAGTATTTT.

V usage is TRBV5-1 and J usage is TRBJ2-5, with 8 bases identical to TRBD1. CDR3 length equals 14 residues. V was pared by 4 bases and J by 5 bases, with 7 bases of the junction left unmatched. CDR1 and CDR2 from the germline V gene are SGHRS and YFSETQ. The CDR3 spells CASSIQGAGETQYF. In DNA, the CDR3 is TGCGCCAGCAGCATCCAGGGGGCCGGGGAGACCCAGTACTTC.

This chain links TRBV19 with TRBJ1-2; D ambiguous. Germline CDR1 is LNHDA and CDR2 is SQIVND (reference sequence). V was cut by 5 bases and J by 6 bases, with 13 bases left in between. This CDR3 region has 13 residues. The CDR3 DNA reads TGTGCCAGTAGTTCCACGGGCTGGAATGGCTACACCTTC. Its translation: CASSSTGWNGYTF. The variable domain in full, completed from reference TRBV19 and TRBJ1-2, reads DGGITQSPKYLFRKEGQNVTLSCEQNLNHDAMYWYRQDPGQGLRLIYYSQIVNDFQKGDIAEGYSVSREKKESFPLTVTSAQKNPTAFYLCASSSTGWNGYTFGSGTRLTVV.

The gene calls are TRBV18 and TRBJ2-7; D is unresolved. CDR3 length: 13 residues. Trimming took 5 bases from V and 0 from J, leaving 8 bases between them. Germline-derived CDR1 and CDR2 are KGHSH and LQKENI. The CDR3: CASSSSNSYEQYF. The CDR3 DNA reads TGTGCCAGCTCATCCTCGAACTCCTACGAGCAGTACTTC.

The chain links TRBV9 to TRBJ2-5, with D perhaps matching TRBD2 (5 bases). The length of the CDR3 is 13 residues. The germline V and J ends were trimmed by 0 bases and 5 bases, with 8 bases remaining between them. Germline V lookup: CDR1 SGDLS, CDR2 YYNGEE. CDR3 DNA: TGTGCCAGCAGCGTAGCCCCGGGGGAGACCCAGTACTTC. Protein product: CASSVAPGETQYF.

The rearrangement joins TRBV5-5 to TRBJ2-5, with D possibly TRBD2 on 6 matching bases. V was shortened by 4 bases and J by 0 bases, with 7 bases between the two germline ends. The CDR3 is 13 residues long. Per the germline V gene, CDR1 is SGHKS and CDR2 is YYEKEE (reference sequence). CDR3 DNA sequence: TGTGCCAGCAGCCCGGGGGACCAAGAGACCCAGTACTTC. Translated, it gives CASSPGDQETQYF.

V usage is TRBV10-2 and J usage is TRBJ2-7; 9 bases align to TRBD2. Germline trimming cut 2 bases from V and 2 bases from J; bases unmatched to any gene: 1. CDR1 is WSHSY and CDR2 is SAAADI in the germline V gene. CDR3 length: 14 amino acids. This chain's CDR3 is CASSETSGPYEQYF. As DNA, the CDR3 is TGCGCCAGCAGTGAGACTAGCGGGCCCTACGAGCAGTACTTC.

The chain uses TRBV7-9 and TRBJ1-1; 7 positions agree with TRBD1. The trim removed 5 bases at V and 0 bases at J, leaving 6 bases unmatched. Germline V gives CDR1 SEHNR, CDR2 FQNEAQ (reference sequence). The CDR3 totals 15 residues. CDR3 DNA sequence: TGTGCCAGCAGCAGACGACAGGGTATGAACACTGAAGCTTTCTTT. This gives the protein CASSRRQGMNTEAFF.

The CDR3 loop reads CASSERGGGDTQYF. CDR3 sequence (DNA): TGTGCCAGCAGTGAGAGGGGAGGGGGGGATACGCAGTATTTT. The rearrangement uses TRBV25-1 and TRBJ2-3; D might be TRBD2 (7 bases). This CDR3 is built from 14 residues. Germline values: CDR1 MGHDK, CDR2 SYGVNS. The V end lost 3 bases, the J end lost 6 bases, and 13 bases lay between the germline ends.

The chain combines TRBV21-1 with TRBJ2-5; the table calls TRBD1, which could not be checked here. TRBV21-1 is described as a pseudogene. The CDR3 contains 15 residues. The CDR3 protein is CASSKAWDSQETQYF. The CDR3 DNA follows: TGTGCCAGCAGCAAAGCTTGGGACAGTCAAGAGACCCAGTACTTC.

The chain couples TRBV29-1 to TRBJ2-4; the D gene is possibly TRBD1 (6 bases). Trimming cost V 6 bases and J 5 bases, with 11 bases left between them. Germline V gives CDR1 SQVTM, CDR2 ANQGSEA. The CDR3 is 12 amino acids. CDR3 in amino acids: CSVAGTQNIQYF. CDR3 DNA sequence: TGCAGCGTAGCCGGGACACAAAACATTCAGTACTTC.

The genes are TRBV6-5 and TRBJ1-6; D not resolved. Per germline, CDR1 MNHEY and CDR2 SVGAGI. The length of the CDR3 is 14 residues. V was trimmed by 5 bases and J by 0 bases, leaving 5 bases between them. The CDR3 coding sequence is TGTGCCAGCAGTATGAGCTCCTATAATTCACCCCTCCACTTT. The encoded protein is CASSMSSYNSPLHF.

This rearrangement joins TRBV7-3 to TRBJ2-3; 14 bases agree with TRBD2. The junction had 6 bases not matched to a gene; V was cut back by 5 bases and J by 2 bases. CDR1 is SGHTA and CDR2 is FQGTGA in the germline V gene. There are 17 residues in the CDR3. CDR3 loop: CASSLRTSGGLTDTQYF. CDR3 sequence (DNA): TGTGCCAGCAGCCTGCGGACTAGCGGGGGGCTCACAGATACGCAGTATTTT.

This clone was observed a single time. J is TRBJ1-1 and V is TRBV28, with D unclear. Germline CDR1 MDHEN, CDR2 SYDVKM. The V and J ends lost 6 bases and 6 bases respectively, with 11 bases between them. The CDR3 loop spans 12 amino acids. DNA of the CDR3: TGTGCCAGCAGCACCATACACTCTGAAGCTTTCTTT. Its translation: CASSTIHSEAFF. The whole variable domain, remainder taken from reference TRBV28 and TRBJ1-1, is DVKVTQSSRYLVKRTGEKVFLECVQDMDHENMFWYRQDPGLGLRLIYFSYDVKMKEKGDIPEGYSVSREKKERFSLILESASTNQTSMYLCASSTIHSEAFFGQGTRLTVV.

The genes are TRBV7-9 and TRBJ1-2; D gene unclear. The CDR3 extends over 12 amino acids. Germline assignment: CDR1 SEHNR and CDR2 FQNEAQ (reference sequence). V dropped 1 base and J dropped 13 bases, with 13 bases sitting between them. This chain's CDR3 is CASSLEAGPRTF. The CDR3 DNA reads TGTGCCAGCAGCTTAGAAGCAGGCCCTCGCACCTTC.

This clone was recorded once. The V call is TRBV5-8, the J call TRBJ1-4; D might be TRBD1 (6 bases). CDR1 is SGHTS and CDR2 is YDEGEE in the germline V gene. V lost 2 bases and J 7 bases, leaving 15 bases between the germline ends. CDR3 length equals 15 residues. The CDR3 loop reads CASSLMVGGVEKLFF. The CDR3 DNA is TGTGCCAGCAGCTTAATGGTGGGGGGCGTTGAAAAACTGTTTTTT.